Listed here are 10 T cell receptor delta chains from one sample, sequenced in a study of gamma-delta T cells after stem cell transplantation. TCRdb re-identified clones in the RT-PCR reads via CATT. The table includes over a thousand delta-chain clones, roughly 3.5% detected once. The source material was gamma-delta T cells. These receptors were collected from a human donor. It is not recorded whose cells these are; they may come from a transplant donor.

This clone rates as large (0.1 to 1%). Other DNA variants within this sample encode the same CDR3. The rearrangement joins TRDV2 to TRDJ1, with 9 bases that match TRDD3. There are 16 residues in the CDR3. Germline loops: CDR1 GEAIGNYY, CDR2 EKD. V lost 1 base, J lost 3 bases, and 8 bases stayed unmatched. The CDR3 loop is CACDTLGDPPPDKLIF. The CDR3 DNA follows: TGTGCCTGTGACACTCTGGGGGATCCCCCGCCCGATAAACTCATCTTT.

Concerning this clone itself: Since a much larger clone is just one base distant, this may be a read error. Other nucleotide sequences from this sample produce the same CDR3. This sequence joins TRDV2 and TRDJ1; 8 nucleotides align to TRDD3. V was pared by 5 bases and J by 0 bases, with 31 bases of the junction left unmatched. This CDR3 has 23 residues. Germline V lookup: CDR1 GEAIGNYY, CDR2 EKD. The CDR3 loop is CACVTLPRIGLGDDDLYTDKLIF. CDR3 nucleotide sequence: TGTGCCTGTGTCACTCTTCCGCGCATTGGGCTGGGGGACGACGATCTGTACACCGATAAACTCATCTTT.

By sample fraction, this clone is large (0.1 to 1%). The CDR3 reads CACHGLGVLGDLLYTDKLIF. CDR3 in DNA: TGTGCCTGTCACGGTCTGGGAGTACTGGGGGATCTGTTGTACACCGATAAACTCATCTTT. The chain links TRDV2 to TRDJ1; 10 positions match TRDD3. With 6 bases clipped from V and 0 bases from J, the junction kept 21 bases outside the gene matches. Per germline, CDR1 GEAIGNYY and CDR2 EKD. CDR3 length equals 20 residues.

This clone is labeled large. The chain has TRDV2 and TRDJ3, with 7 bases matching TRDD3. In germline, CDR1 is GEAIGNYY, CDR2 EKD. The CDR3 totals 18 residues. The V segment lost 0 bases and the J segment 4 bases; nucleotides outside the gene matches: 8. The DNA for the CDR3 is TGTGCCTGTGACACCGCTGGATACGCGGAGTGGGACACCCGACAGATGTTTTTC. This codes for CACDTAGYAEWDTRQMFF.

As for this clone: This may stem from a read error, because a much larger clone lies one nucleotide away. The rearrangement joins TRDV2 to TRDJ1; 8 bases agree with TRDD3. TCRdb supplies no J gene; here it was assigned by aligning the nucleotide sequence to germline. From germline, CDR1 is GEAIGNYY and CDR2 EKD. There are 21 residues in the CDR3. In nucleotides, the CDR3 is TGTGCCCGTGACACCCTGGGGCTTACTGGGGGTTCCTTTGGGGACACCGATAAACTCATCTTT. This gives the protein CARDTLGLTGGSFGDTDKLIF.

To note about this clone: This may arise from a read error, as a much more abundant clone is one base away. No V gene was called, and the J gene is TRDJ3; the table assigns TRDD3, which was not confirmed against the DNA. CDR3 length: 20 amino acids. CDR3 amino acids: CACDTSWGIRSSWDTRQMFF. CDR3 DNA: TGTGCCTGTGACACCTCCTGGGGGATCCGTAGCTCCTGGGATACCCGACAGATGTTTTTC.

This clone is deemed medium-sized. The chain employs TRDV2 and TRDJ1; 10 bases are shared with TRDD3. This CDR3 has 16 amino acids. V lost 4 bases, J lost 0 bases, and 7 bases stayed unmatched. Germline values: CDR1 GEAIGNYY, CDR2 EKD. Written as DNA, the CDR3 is TGTGCCTGTGATACACTGGGGGATTTGGACACCGATAAACTCATCTTT. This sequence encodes CACDTLGDLDTDKLIF.

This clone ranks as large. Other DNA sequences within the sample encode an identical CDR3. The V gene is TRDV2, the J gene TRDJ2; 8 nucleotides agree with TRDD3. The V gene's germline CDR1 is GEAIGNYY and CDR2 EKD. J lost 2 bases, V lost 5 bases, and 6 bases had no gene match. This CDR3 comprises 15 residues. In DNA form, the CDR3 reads TGTGCCTGTGTGAAAGGGATACGCTTGACAGCACAACTCTTCTTT. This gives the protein CACVKGIRLTAQLFF.

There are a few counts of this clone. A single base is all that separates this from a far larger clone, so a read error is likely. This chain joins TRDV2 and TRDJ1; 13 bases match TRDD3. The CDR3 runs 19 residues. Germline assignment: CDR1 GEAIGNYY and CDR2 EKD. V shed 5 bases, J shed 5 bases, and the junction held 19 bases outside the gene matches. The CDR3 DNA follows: TGTGCCTGTGGCACACTTACTGGGGGATACGCCGCGCAGGGGGATAAACTCATCTTT. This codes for CACGTLTGGYAAQGDKLIF.

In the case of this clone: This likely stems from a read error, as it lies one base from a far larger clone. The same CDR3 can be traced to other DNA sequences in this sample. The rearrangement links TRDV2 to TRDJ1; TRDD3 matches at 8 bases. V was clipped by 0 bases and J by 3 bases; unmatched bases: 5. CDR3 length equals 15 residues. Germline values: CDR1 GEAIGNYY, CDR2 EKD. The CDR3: CACDTLGDTPDKLIF. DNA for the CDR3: TGTGCCTGTGACACCCTAGGGGATACTCCCGATAAACTCATCTTT.